The T cell receptor (beta chain) under discussion was sequenced for a study of cytomegalovirus exposure and HLA in healthy donors. This CDR3 spans 15 amino acids. Germline CDR1 and CDR2: SGHTA and FQGNSA. V lost 6 bases to trimming and J lost 7 bases; unmatched junction nucleotides: 10. Primers included in the PCR were 60 Vbeta and 13 Jbeta primers. The method was immunoSEQ multiplex PCR; TCRdb's version includes in-frame clones alone and lacks a portion of them. The sample records about 200,000 clones, about 81% being singletons. The chain combines TRBV7-2 with TRBJ1-5; 9 nucleotides align to TRBD1. Sequencing was carried out using PBMCs. The sequence derives from a woman between 40 and 50 years old in good health and CMV-seronegative. CDR3 amino acids: CASSSQGQGSQPQHF. The CDR3 nucleotides read TGTGCCAGCAGTTCACAGGGACAGGGTAGCCAGCCCCAGCATTTT.